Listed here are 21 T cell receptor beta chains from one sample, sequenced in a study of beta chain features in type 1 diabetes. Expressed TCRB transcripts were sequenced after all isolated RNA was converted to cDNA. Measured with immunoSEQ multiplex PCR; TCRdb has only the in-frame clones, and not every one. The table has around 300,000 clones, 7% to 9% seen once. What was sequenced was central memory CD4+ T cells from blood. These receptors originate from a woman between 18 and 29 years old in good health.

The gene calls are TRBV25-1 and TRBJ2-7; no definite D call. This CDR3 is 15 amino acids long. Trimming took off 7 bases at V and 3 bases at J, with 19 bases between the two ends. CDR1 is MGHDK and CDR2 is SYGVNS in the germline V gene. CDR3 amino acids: CASTTFGRTSYEQYV. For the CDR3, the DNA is TGTGCCAGCACTACCTTCGGCAGAACAAGCTACGAGCAGTACGTC.

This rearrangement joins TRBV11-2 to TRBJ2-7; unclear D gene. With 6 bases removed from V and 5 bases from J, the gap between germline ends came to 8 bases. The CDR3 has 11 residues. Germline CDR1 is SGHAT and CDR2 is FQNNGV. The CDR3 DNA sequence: TGTGCCAGCAGTCAAATTAACGAGCAGTACTTC. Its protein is CASSQINEQYF. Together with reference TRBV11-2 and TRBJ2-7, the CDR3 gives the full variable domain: EAGVAQSPRYKIIEKRQSVAFWCNPISGHATLYWYQQILGQGPKLLIQFQNNGVVDDSQLPKDRFSAERLKGVDSTLKIQPAKLEDSAVYLCASSQINEQYFGPGTRLTVT.

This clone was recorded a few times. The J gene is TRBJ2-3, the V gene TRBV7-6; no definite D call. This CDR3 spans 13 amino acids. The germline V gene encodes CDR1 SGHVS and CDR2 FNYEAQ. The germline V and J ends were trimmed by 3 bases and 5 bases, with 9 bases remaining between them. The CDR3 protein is CASSFKVGDTQYF. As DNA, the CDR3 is TGTGCCAGCAGCTTTAAAGTTGGAGATACGCAGTATTTT.

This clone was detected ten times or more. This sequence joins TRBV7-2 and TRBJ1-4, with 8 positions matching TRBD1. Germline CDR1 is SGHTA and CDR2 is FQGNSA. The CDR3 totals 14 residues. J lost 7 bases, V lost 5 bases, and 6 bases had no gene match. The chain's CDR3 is CASSPDRVTEKLFF. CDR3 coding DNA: TGTGCCAGCAGCCCGGACAGGGTTACTGAAAAACTGTTTTTT.

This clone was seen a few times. The CDR3 here is CASSLHGVQETQYF. The CDR3 DNA follows: TGTGCCAGCAGCTTACACGGGGTACAAGAGACCCAGTACTTC. V is TRBV7-7 and J is TRBJ2-5; D is perhaps TRBD2 (5 bases). Trimming shortened V by 2 bases and J by 2 bases, and 9 bases separated the two germline ends. Germline values: CDR1 SSHAT, CDR2 FNYEAQ (reference sequence). The CDR3 covers 14 residues.

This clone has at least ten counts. In nucleotides, the CDR3 is TGTGCCAGCAGCCAATTAGGCGGACGGGAGACCCAGTACTTC. Its translation is CASSQLGGRETQYF. The gene calls are TRBV14 and TRBJ2-5; D not certain. The CDR3 loop spans 14 amino acids. The ends were cut back, 2 bases at V and 5 bases at J, with 12 bases in the middle. The germline gives CDR1 SGHDN, CDR2 FVKESK.

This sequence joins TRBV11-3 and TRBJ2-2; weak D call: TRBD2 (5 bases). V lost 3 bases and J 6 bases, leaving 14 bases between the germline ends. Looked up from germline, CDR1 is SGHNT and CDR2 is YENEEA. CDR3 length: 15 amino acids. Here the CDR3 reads CASSFMLAIPGELFF. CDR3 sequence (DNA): TGTGCCAGCAGCTTCATGCTAGCCATACCCGGGGAGCTGTTTTTT.

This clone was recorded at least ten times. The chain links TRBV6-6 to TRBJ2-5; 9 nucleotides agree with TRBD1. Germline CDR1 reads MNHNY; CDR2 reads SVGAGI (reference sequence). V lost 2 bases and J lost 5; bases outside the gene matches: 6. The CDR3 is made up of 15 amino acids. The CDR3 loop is CASSYRGQGLETQYF. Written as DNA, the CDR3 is TGTGCCAGCAGTTACCGGGGACAGGGCTTGGAGACCCAGTACTTC.

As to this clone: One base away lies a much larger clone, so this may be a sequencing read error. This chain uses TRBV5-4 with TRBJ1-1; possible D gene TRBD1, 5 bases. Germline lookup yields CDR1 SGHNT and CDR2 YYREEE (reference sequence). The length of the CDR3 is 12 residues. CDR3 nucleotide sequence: TGTGCCAGCAGCTGGGAGGACACTGAAGCTCTCTTT. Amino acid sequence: CASSWEDTEALF.

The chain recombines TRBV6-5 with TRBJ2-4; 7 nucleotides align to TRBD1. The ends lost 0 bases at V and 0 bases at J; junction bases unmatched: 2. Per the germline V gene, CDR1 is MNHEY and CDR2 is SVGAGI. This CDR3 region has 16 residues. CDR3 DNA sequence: TGTGCCAGCAGTTACTCGGGACAGCTAGCCAAAAACATTCAGTACTTC. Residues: CASSYSGQLAKNIQYF.

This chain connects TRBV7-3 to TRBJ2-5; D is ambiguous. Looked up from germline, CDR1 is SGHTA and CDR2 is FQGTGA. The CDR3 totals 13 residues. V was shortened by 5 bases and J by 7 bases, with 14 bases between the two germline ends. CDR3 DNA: TGTGCCAGCAGCCTGTCTTCGAGTGGGACCCAGTACTTC. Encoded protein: CASSLSSSGTQYF. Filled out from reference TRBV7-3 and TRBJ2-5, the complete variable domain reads GAGVSQTPSNKVTEKGKYVELRCDPISGHTALYWYRQSLGQGPEFLIYFQGTGAADDSGLPNDRFFAVRPEGSVSTLKIQRTERGDSAVYLCASSLSSSGTQYFGPGTRLLVL.

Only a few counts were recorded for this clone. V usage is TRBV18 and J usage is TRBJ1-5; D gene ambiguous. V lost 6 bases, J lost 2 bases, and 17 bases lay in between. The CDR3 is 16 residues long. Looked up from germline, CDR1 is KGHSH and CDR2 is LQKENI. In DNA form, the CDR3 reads TGTGCCAGCTCCCTAATCGGCGGAGGTGGCAATCAGCCCCAGCATTTT. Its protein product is CASSLIGGGGNQPQHF.

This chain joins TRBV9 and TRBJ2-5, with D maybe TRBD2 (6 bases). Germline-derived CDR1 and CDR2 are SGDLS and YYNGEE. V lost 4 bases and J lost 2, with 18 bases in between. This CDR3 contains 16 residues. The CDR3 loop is CASSPFPRGKQETQYF. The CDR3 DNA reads TGTGCCAGCAGCCCCTTTCCGCGGGGAAAACAAGAGACCCAGTACTTC.

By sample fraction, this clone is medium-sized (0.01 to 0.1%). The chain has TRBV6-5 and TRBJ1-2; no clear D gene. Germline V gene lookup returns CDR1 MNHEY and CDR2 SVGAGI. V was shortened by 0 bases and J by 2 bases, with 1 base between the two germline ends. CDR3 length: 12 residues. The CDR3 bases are TGTGCCAGCAGTTACTCGAACTATGGCTACACCTTC. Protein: CASSYSNYGYTF.

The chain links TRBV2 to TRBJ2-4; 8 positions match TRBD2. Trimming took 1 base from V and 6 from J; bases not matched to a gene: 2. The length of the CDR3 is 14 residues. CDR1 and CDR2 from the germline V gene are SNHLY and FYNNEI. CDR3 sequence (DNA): TGTGCCAGCAGTGAAGGGCTAGCGGGAAACATTCAGTACTTC. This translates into CASSEGLAGNIQYF.

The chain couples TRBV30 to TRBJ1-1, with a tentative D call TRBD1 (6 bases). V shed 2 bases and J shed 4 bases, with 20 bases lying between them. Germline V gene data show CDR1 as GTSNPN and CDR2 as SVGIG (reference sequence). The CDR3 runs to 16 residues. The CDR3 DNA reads TGTGCCTGGAGTCGACAGGTAGCGGGATCGGGCACTGAAGCTTTCTTT. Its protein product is CAWSRQVAGSGTEAFF. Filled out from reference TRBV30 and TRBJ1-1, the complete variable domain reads SQTIHQWPATLVQPVGSPLSLECTVEGTSNPNLYWYRQAAGRGLQLLFYSVGIGQISSEVPQNLSASRPQDRQFILSSKKLLLSDSGFYLCAWSRQVAGSGTEAFFGQGTRLTVV.

Here the CDR3 reads CASRGAGGPNNEQFF. The CDR3, as DNA: TGTGCCAGCAGAGGAGCGGGAGGGCCGAACAATGAGCAGTTCTTC. This chain connects TRBV2 to TRBJ2-1; 10 positions match TRBD2. Germline V CDR1 and CDR2: SNHLY, FYNNEI. V dropped 6 bases and J dropped 5; count of bases not matched to a gene: 7. The CDR3 is 15 residues long.

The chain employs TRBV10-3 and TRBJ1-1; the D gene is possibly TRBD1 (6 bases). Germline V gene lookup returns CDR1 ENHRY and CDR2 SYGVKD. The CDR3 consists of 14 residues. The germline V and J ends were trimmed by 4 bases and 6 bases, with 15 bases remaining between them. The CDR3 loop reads CAISVRGGWAEAFF. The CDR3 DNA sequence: TGTGCCATCAGTGTGAGGGGGGGATGGGCTGAAGCTTTCTTT.

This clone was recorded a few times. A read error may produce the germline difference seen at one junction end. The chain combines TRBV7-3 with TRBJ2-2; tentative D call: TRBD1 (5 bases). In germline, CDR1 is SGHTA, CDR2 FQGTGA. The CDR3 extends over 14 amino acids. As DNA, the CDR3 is TGTGCCAGCAGGTTAAGGGGTGACACCGGGGAGCTGTTTTTT. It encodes CASRLRGDTGELFF.

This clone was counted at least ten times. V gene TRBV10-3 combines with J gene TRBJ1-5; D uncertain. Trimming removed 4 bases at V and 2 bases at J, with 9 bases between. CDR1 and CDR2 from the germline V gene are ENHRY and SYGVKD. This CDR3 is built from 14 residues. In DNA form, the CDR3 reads TGTGCCATCAGTGCAGGACTGGGCAATCAGCCCCAGCATTTT. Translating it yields CAISAGLGNQPQHF.

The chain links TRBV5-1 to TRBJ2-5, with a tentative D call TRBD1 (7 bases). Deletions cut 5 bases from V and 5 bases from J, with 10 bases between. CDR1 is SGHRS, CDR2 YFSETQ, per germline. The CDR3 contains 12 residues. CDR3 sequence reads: CASRTGRETQYF. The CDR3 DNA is TGCGCCAGCAGGACAGGGAGGGAGACCCAGTACTTC.